This entry describes one T cell receptor beta chain. Measured with immunoSEQ multiplex PCR; TCRdb has only the in-frame clones, and not every one. Among 100,000 or so clones listed, roughly 86% were seen once. This specimen comes from a study of blood T cell repertoires in COVID-19. The clonotype comes from a woman in her twenties or thirties with acute or convalescent COVID-19. The specimen sequenced was peripheral blood.

The CDR3, as DNA: TGTGCCAGTAGAGAGGGAGACCCAAGCGCATCTAATCAGCCCCAGCATTTT. Protein product: CASREGDPSASNQPQHF. The chain recombines TRBV19 with TRBJ1-5; no firm D call. V dropped 6 bases and J dropped 4 bases, with 22 bases sitting between them. Germline values: CDR1 LNHDA, CDR2 SQIVND (reference sequence). The CDR3 runs to 17 residues. The entire variable domain, with the rest obtained from reference TRBV19 and TRBJ1-5, is as follows: DGGITQSPKYLFRKEGQNVTLSCEQNLNHDAMYWYRQDPGQGLRLIYYSQIVNDFQKGDIAEGYSVSREKKESFPLTVTSAQKNPTAFYLCASREGDPSASNQPQHFGDGTRLSIL.